These T cell receptor beta chains were read from a single sample in a study of beta chain features in type 1 diabetes. Data came from immunoSEQ multiplex PCR; TCRdb stores just in-frame clones and leaves some out. The sample comprises a few hundred thousand clones, approximately 11% of which are singletons, and 0.015% to 0.02% rests with the top ten. The source material was naive CD4+ T cells from blood. Receptors originate from a woman aged 25-40 years in good health. The CDR3 runs from the conserved cysteine through the conserved F or W. Fields, in order: clone size, D gene, J gene, V gene, CDR3 protein, CDR3 DNA. The D gene is left open where the match is weak. Size values are once, few and many counts, or a class for expanded clones, and some rows have none.

size: few
D: NA
J: TRBJ2-7
V: TRBV7-2
CDR3: CASSGSHEQYF
DNA: TGTGCCAGCAGCGGCAGTCACGAGCAGTACTTC

size: few
D: TRBD2
J: TRBJ2-7
V: TRBV7-8
CDR3: CASSLRSGGGSYEQYF
DNA: TGTGCCAGCAGCTTAAGGAGCGGGGGGGGCTCCTACGAGCAGTACTTC

size: few
D: TRBD2
J: TRBJ2-1
V: TRBV7-9
CDR3: CASSFRGSGANEQFF
DNA: TGTGCCAGCAGCTTCCGCGGGAGTGGGGCAAATGAGCAGTTCTTC

size: NA
D: TRBD1
J: TRBJ1-2
V: TRBV7-9
CDR3: CASTRDRVDEGYTF
DNA: TGTGCCAGCACCCGGGACAGGGTCGATGAGGGCTACACCTTC

size: NA
D: TRBD2
J: TRBJ2-3
V: TRBV7-2
CDR3: CASSPDPLAASTDTQYF
DNA: TGTGCCAGCAGCCCAGACCCTCTAGCGGCAAGCACAGATACGCAGTATTTT

size: NA
D: TRBD1
J: TRBJ2-7
V: TRBV7-9
CDR3: CASSRDRVPYEQYF
DNA: TGTGCCAGCAGCCGGGACAGGGTACCCTACGAGCAGTACTTC

size: NA
D: TRBD2
J: TRBJ2-3
V: TRBV29-1
CDR3: CSVDSTGLASYTDTQYF
DNA: TGCAGCGTTGACAGTACGGGACTAGCTTCCTACACAGATACGCAGTATTTT

size: few
D: NA
J: TRBJ1-5
V: TRBV19
CDR3: CASSTQENQPQHF
DNA: TGTGCCAGTAGTACACAGGAAAATCAGCCCCAGCATTTT

size: NA
D: TRBD2
J: TRBJ2-1
V: TRBV19
CDR3: CASSLPLAGGDEQFF
DNA: TGTGCCAGTAGTCTACCACTAGCGGGAGGGGATGAGCAGTTCTTC

size: NA
D: TRBD2
J: TRBJ2-2
V: TRBV7-2
CDR3: CASRLAGVETGELFF
DNA: TGTGCCAGCAGACTAGCGGGAGTAGAGACCGGGGAGCTGTTTTTT